The 27 T cell receptor beta chains in this list originate from one sample, sequenced in a study of identical twins. From the 5' RACE reads, TCRdb called clonotypes with MiXCR, one entry per CDR3 protein. The sample has 550,000 to 700,000 distinct CDR3 sequences; approximately 9.6% are singletons. These same data were also listed under a study on yellow fever vaccine responses in identical twins.

The sequenced sample was PBMCs. The origin of the receptors is a woman between 18 and 30 years old in good health.

CDR3 nucleotide sequence: TGTGCCAGCGAAGTACCTGGGGCCAACGTCCTGACTTTC. Protein product: CASEVPGANVLTF. The V call is TRBV12-3 or TRBV12-4, the J call TRBJ2-6; D unclear. CDR3 size: 13 residues. V was pared by 8 bases and J by 2 bases, with 7 bases between.

This clonotype appeared many times. V gene TRBV29-1 combines with J gene TRBJ2-1; TRBD1 agrees at 7 bases. Per germline, CDR1 SQVTM and CDR2 ANQGSEA. This CDR3 comprises 13 residues. The trim removed 3 bases at V and 8 bases at J, leaving 7 bases unmatched. The CDR3, as DNA: TGCAGCGTTGAGACGGACAGGAGTGATGAGCAGTTCTTC. Residues: CSVETDRSDEQFF.

For this clonotype: Since a much larger clone is just one base distant, this may be a read error. The CDR3 does not end in the conserved phenylalanine or tryptophan, so this is likely a read error. The genes are TRBV7-2 and TRBJ1-6, with 9 bases that match TRBD1. V was pared by 4 bases and J by 5 bases, with 0 bases of the junction left unmatched. This CDR3 is built from 14 residues. Germline-derived CDR1 and CDR2 are SGHTA and FQGNSA. The DNA of the CDR3 is TGTGCCAGCAGCTGGGACAGGGATAATTCACCCCTCCACATT. It translates to CASSWDRDNSPLHI.

This clonotype has a handful of counts. This chain links TRBV4-1 with TRBJ2-2; 7 bases map to TRBD1. The CDR3 loop spans 18 amino acids. Germline V gene lookup returns CDR1 MGHRA and CDR2 YSYEKL. The V and J ends lost 3 bases and 0 bases, in that order; junction bases with no gene match: 10. CDR3 in amino acids: CASSQRGTGDANTGELFF. CDR3 in DNA: TGCGCCAGCAGCCAGAGGGGTACAGGGGACGCGAACACCGGGGAGCTGTTTTTT.

This clonotype was found a few times. The chain carries TRBV6-1 and TRBJ1-1, with TRBD1 matching over 10 bases. Germline-derived CDR1 and CDR2 are MNHNS and SASEGT. CDR3 length: 15 residues. The ends lost 6 bases at V and 3 bases at J; junction bases unmatched: 7. This CDR3 is CASRRQGARDTEAFF. Written as DNA, the CDR3 is TGTGCCAGCAGGAGACAGGGGGCGCGGGACACTGAAGCTTTCTTT.

This clonotype has a count of ten or more. This chain connects TRBV15 to TRBJ2-5; D might be TRBD1 (5 bases). Trimming removed 3 bases from V and 2 bases from J, with 7 bases in between. Germline V lookup: CDR1 LNHNV, CDR2 YYDKDF (reference sequence). This CDR3 comprises 13 residues. The CDR3 DNA is TGTGCCACCAGCAGGACAGCTCAAGAGACCCAGTACTTC. Amino acid sequence: CATSRTAQETQYF.

The table lists this clonotype with many counts. The chain has TRBV6-5 and TRBJ1-1; the match to TRBD1 covers 9 bases. V shed 4 bases, J shed 5 bases, and the junction held 8 bases outside the gene matches. Germline values: CDR1 MNHEY, CDR2 SVGAGI. This CDR3 is 15 amino acids long. The CDR3 loop is CASSFEQGAGTEAFF. CDR3 sequence (DNA): TGTGCCAGCAGTTTCGAACAGGGGGCTGGAACTGAAGCTTTCTTT.

This CDR3 is CASSLVRTKGEETQYF. The CDR3 coding sequence is TGTGCCAGCAGCTTAGTCCGGACCAAAGGGGAAGAGACCCAGTACTTC. The chain recombines TRBV7-9 with TRBJ2-5; tentative D call: TRBD1 (5 bases). This CDR3 comprises 16 residues. V lost 1 base and J 3 bases, leaving 15 bases between the germline ends. Looked up from germline, CDR1 is SEHNR and CDR2 is FQNEAQ (reference sequence).

This clonotype was observed many times. This chain links TRBV7-2 with TRBJ2-1; 8 bases match TRBD2. CDR1 and CDR2 (germline): SGHTA, FQGNSA. Losses at the gene ends were 5 bases for V and 0 bases for J; bases not matched to a gene: 3. The CDR3 has 15 amino acids. The CDR3 loop is CASSISGDSYNEQFF. For the CDR3, the DNA is TGTGCCAGCAGCATTAGCGGGGACTCCTACAATGAGCAGTTCTTC.

This clonotype came up many times. V gene TRBV6-1 combines with J gene TRBJ1-1; a possible D gene is TRBD1 (5 bases). CDR3 length: 14 amino acids. V was cut by 5 bases and J by 7 bases, with 17 bases left in between. Looked up from germline, CDR1 is MNHNS and CDR2 is SASEGT. The CDR3 loop is CASSRIGAGGEAFF. The CDR3 coding sequence is TGTGCCAGCAGTAGGATCGGAGCGGGGGGTGAAGCTTTCTTT.

The J gene is TRBJ2-1, the V gene TRBV20-1; D ambiguous. Per the germline V gene, CDR1 is DFQATT and CDR2 is SNEGSKA (reference sequence). The CDR3 is made up of 11 amino acids. The CDR3 bases are TGCCTTACGGATGAGTACAATGAGCAGTTCTTC. Protein sequence: CLTDEYNEQFF.

This clonotype was counted a few times. The chain links TRBV7-6 to TRBJ2-3; 12 bases fit TRBD2. CDR1 is SGHVS, CDR2 FNYEAQ, per germline. The CDR3 is 16 residues long. The junction had 4 bases not matched to a gene; V was cut back by 4 bases and J by 2 bases. The CDR3 spells CASSYGLAGPTDTQYF. The CDR3 DNA reads TGTGCCAGCAGCTACGGACTAGCGGGACCCACAGATACGCAGTATTTT.

The table lists this clonotype with many counts. The chain employs TRBV28 and TRBJ2-7; the match to TRBD1 covers 7 bases. Germline-derived CDR1 and CDR2 are MDHEN and SYDVKM. The CDR3 consists of 15 residues. V shed 5 bases and J 2 bases; nucleotides not matched to a gene: 9. This chain's CDR3 is CASSLSTGRAYEQYF. CDR3 nucleotides: TGTGCCAGCAGTCTCTCGACAGGGAGAGCCTACGAGCAGTACTTC. Filled out from reference TRBV28 and TRBJ2-7, the complete variable domain reads DVKVTQSSRYLVKRTGEKVFLECVQDMDHENMFWYRQDPGLGLRLIYFSYDVKMKEKGDIPEGYSVSREKKERFSLILESASTNQTSMYLCASSLSTGRAYEQYFGPGTRLTVT.

The chain combines TRBV12-3 or TRBV12-4 with TRBJ2-5, with D possibly being TRBD1 (5 bases). V was pared by 5 bases and J by 13 bases, with 14 bases between. The CDR3 extends over 11 amino acids. In DNA, the CDR3 is TGTGCCAGCAGTCATACAGGAAAAGTGTACTTC. This gives the protein CASSHTGKVYF.

This clonotype was observed a few times. V and J are TRBV20-1 and TRBJ1-2, with D maybe TRBD1 (5 bases). Trimming cost V 0 bases and J 13 bases, with 15 bases left between them. The CDR3 sequence is 12 residues long. Germline-derived CDR1 and CDR2 are DFQATT and SNEGSKA (reference sequence). The CDR3 region is CSARDLSGITTF. The CDR3 DNA reads as TGCAGTGCTAGAGATCTTTCAGGGATCACCACCTTC.

This clonotype was detected a few times. The chain has TRBV7-9 and TRBJ2-5, with a weak D call TRBD2 (5 bases). Deletions cut 5 bases from V and 9 bases from J, with 19 bases between. CDR1 SEHNR and CDR2 FQNEAQ come from the germline V gene (reference sequence). This CDR3 is 14 amino acids long. CDR3 in amino acids: CASSGLSFGLAQYF. Written as DNA, the CDR3 is TGTGCCAGCAGCGGACTTTCCTTCGGGTTGGCCCAGTACTTC.

The chain uses TRBV9 and TRBJ2-3; D remains unclear. In germline, CDR1 is SGDLS, CDR2 YYNGEE. This CDR3 is 13 amino acids long. V was cut by 2 bases and J by 6 bases, with 10 bases left in between. The CDR3 loop reads CASSVGEPDTQYF. CDR3 nucleotide sequence: TGTGCCAGCAGCGTTGGCGAGCCTGATACGCAGTATTTT.

This clonotype was picked up many times. J is TRBJ2-5 and V is TRBV5-1; tentative D call: TRBD1 (5 bases). The CDR3 extends over 13 amino acids. Trimming pared 0 bases from V and 4 bases from J, leaving 7 bases between. Looked up from germline, CDR1 is SGHRS and CDR2 is YFSETQ. This chain's CDR3 is CASSLGQRETQYF. The CDR3 region has the DNA TGCGCCAGCAGCTTGGGACAGCGAGAGACCCAGTACTTC.

This clonotype was recorded only once. The chain links TRBV20-1 to TRBJ1-2; 7 bases line up with TRBD1. CDR1 and CDR2 (germline): DFQATT, SNEGSKA (reference sequence). This CDR3 contains 12 residues. With V trimmed by 6 bases and J by 3 bases, 4 bases remained unmatched. The CDR3 loop is CSAGGTDYGYTF. The CDR3, as DNA: TGCAGTGCGGGGGGGACAGACTATGGCTACACCTTC.

This clonotype was counted ten times or more. The V and J genes are TRBV9 and TRBJ2-3; 15 nucleotides agree with TRBD2. Trimming took 4 bases from V and 6 from J; bases not matched to a gene: 9. The CDR3 length is 17 residues. Germline V gene data show CDR1 as SGDLS and CDR2 as YYNGEE. The DNA for the CDR3 is TGTGCCAGCAGCTCCGGGACTAGCGGGAGGATATTGGATACGCAGTATTTT. This translates into CASSSGTSGRILDTQYF.

This clonotype was observed many times. The chain links TRBV7-2 to TRBJ1-2; 10 bases line up with TRBD1. With 1 base clipped from V and 5 bases from J, the junction kept 7 bases outside the gene matches. The CDR3 consists of 16 residues. From germline, CDR1 is SGHTA and CDR2 FQGNSA. The CDR3 spells CASSLVGGDRGYGYTF. Here the CDR3 DNA reads TGTGCCAGCAGCTTAGTTGGCGGGGACAGGGGATATGGCTACACCTTC.

This clonotype has only a few counts. The rearrangement joins TRBV28 to TRBJ2-7, with 8 bases matching TRBD2. The CDR3 loop spans 15 amino acids. The V gene end was trimmed by 2 bases and the J gene end by 4 bases; junction bases not matched to a gene: 7. Germline CDR1 MDHEN, CDR2 SYDVKM. The CDR3 here is CASSLLDSGTYEQYF. The CDR3 nucleotides are TGTGCCAGCAGTTTACTTGATAGCGGGACATACGAGCAGTACTTC.

Only a few counts were recorded for this clonotype. This sequence joins TRBV20-1 and TRBJ2-3; 9 bases fit TRBD2. V dropped 6 bases and J dropped 2; count of bases not matched to a gene: 12. The germline gives CDR1 DFQATT, CDR2 SNEGSKA (reference sequence). CDR3 size: 16 residues. Here the CDR3 reads CSASILKRGDTDTQYF. In nucleotides, the CDR3 is TGCAGTGCCAGTATCTTGAAGCGGGGGGACACAGATACGCAGTATTTT.

The table lists this clonotype with many counts. The gene calls are TRBV27 and TRBJ1-4; D possibly corresponds to TRBD1 (6 bases). This CDR3 has 14 residues. Trimming pared 2 bases from V and 8 bases from J, leaving 12 bases between. Germline values: CDR1 MNHEY, CDR2 SMNVEV (reference sequence). The CDR3 reads CASSLIQGGEKLFF. Written as DNA, the CDR3 is TGTGCCAGCAGTTTAATACAGGGTGGCGAAAAACTGTTTTTT.

This clonotype has only one observation. The gene calls are TRBV2 and TRBJ2-5; 9 positions agree with TRBD1. The CDR3 sequence is 14 residues long. The V and J ends lost 6 bases and 1 base, in that order; junction bases with no gene match: 3. The germline V gene encodes CDR1 SNHLY and CDR2 FYNNEI. The CDR3 reads CASRWDRVQETQYF. CDR3 in DNA: TGTGCCAGCAGATGGGACAGGGTCCAAGAGACCCAGTACTTC.

In this sample, this clonotype turned up many times. The rearrangement links TRBV7-2 to TRBJ2-7; 7 bases are a match to TRBD1. The CDR3 loop spans 13 amino acids. Germline assignment: CDR1 SGHTA and CDR2 FQGNSA. V lost 5 bases to trimming and J lost 6 bases; unmatched junction nucleotides: 7. CDR3 in amino acids: CASSPMTGSEQYF. CDR3 nucleotide sequence: TGTGCCAGCAGCCCCATGACAGGGTCCGAGCAGTACTTC.

This clonotype was counted ten times or more. This chain connects TRBV10-3 to TRBJ2-1, with 9 bases that match TRBD2. The ends lost 7 bases at V and 5 bases at J; junction bases unmatched: 6. CDR1 ENHRY and CDR2 SYGVKD come from the germline V gene. The CDR3 is 14 residues long. The CDR3: CAIKGLATNNEQFF. Written as DNA, the CDR3 is TGTGCCATCAAAGGACTAGCGACGAACAATGAGCAGTTCTTC.